This is a list of T cell receptor beta chains from one sample in a study of radiation and T cells in renal cell carcinoma. TCRdb's copy holds only in-frame clones and misses some; the assay was immunoSEQ multiplex PCR. The data contain 97,000 or so clones, around 83% of them singletons. The sample was blood, taken from a patient whose treatment included radiotherapy and nephrectomy. These receptors were taken from a man aged 60 to 75 with renal cell carcinoma. CDR3s include the opening cysteine and the closing phenylalanine or tryptophan. D genes are given only for firm matches. Size is omitted from some rows. Given values are once, few, many or a class for expanded clones.

j_call: TRBJ2-1; v_call: TRBV2; clone_size: NA; d_call: TRBD1; cdr3_aa: CASSPGQGSYNEQFF; cdr3_nt: TGTGCCAGCAGTCCGGGACAGGGTTCCTACAATGAGCAGTTCTTC
j_call: TRBJ1-5; v_call: TRBV7-3; clone_size: once; d_call: NA; cdr3_aa: CATVTVAGRGSDNQPQHF; cdr3_nt: TGTGCCACCGTGACAGTGGCGGGCAGGGGTAGTGACAATCAGCCCCAGCATTTT
j_call: TRBJ2-7; v_call: TRBV19; clone_size: NA; d_call: NA; cdr3_aa: CASSMAFLYEQYF; cdr3_nt: TGTGCCAGTAGTATGGCTTTTCTCTACGAGCAGTACTTC
j_call: TRBJ2-7; v_call: TRBV7-2; clone_size: many; d_call: NA; cdr3_aa: CASSLATSSYEQYF; cdr3_nt: TGTGCCAGCAGCTTAGCGACTAGCTCCTACGAGCAGTACTTC
j_call: TRBJ2-7; v_call: TRBV28; clone_size: NA; d_call: TRBD1; cdr3_aa: CASRAGTGGIYEQYF; cdr3_nt: TGTGCCAGCAGGGCCGGGACAGGGGGCATATACGAGCAGTACTTC
j_call: TRBJ1-3; v_call: TRBV5-1; clone_size: NA; d_call: TRBD1; cdr3_aa: CASSSTTGPAGNTIYF; cdr3_nt: TGCGCCAGCAGCTCCACGACAGGGCCCGCTGGAAACACCATATATTTT
j_call: TRBJ2-1; v_call: TRBV7-9; clone_size: once; d_call: NA; cdr3_aa: CASSFSDREQFF; cdr3_nt: TGTGCCAGCAGCTTCTCCGACAGGGAGCAGTTCTTC
j_call: TRBJ2-1; v_call: TRBV6-1; clone_size: NA; d_call: TRBD2; cdr3_aa: CASSEIAGGSDEQFF; cdr3_nt: TGTGCCAGCAGTGAAATAGCGGGAGGGTCGGATGAGCAGTTCTTC
j_call: TRBJ1-2; v_call: TRBV6-4; clone_size: NA; d_call: TRBD1; cdr3_aa: CASRPDRGGGYTF; cdr3_nt: TGTGCCAGCAGACCCGACAGGGGGGGTGGCTACACCTTC
j_call: TRBJ2-6; v_call: TRBV28; clone_size: NA; d_call: NA; cdr3_aa: CASSISISGANVLTF; cdr3_nt: TGTGCCAGCAGTATCAGCATCTCTGGGGCCAACGTCCTGACTTTC
j_call: TRBJ2-1; v_call: TRBV7-2; clone_size: NA; d_call: TRBD2; cdr3_aa: CASSRTSGGVYNEQFF; cdr3_nt: TGTGCCAGCAGCCGGACTAGCGGAGGGGTCTACAATGAGCAGTTCTTC
j_call: TRBJ2-3; v_call: TRBV5-4; clone_size: NA; d_call: NA; cdr3_aa: CATKAQGNVDTQYF; cdr3_nt: TGTGCCACCAAAGCCCAGGGGAACGTAGATACGCAGTATTTT
j_call: TRBJ2-7; v_call: TRBV11-2; clone_size: NA; d_call: TRBD2; cdr3_aa: CASSALRPGTSSSYEQYF; cdr3_nt: TGTGCCAGCAGCGCCTTAAGACCCGGGACTAGCAGCTCCTACGAGCAGTACTTC
j_call: TRBJ2-3; v_call: TRBV19; clone_size: once; d_call: NA; cdr3_aa: CASSPYFGTDTQYF; cdr3_nt: TGTGCCAGTAGTCCCTATTTTGGGACAGATACGCAGTATTTT
j_call: TRBJ2-5; v_call: TRBV29-1; clone_size: NA; d_call: NA; cdr3_aa: CSVGGMTWGAETQYF; cdr3_nt: TGCAGCGTTGGAGGGATGACTTGGGGGGCAGAGACCCAGTACTTC
j_call: TRBJ1-5; v_call: TRBV2; clone_size: many; d_call: NA; cdr3_aa: CASSAVRQLTQPQHF; cdr3_nt: TGTGCCAGCAGTGCGGTTCGGCAACTTACACAGCCCCAGCATTTT
j_call: TRBJ2-1; v_call: TRBV29-1; clone_size: NA; d_call: TRBD2; cdr3_aa: CSVAQLAGTYNEQFF; cdr3_nt: TGCAGCGTTGCCCAGCTAGCGGGGACTTACAATGAGCAGTTCTTC
j_call: TRBJ1-1; v_call: TRBV18; clone_size: NA; d_call: NA; cdr3_aa: CASSSRAGRVDTEAFF; cdr3_nt: TGTGCCAGCTCATCCCGTGCGGGGCGGGTGGACACTGAAGCTTTCTTT
j_call: TRBJ1-6; v_call: TRBV4-1; clone_size: NA; d_call: NA; cdr3_aa: CASSQDGHPSYNSPLHF; cdr3_nt: TGCGCCAGCAGCCAAGATGGCCATCCCTCCTATAATTCACCCCTCCACTTT
j_call: TRBJ2-1; v_call: TRBV6-1; clone_size: NA; d_call: TRBD2; cdr3_aa: CASSESREGPSEQFF; cdr3_nt: TGTGCCAGCAGTGAAAGTCGGGAGGGCCCGTCTGAGCAGTTCTTC
j_call: TRBJ2-1; v_call: TRBV18; clone_size: few; d_call: TRBD2; cdr3_aa: CASSPTSGSQHEQFF; cdr3_nt: TGTGCCAGCTCACCAACCAGCGGGAGCCAGCATGAGCAGTTCTTC
j_call: TRBJ2-3; v_call: TRBV9; clone_size: few; d_call: TRBD2; cdr3_aa: CASSSPAGLTDTQYF; cdr3_nt: TGTGCCAGCAGCTCCCCAGCGGGACTCACAGATACGCAGTATTTT
j_call: TRBJ2-2; v_call: TRBV27; clone_size: NA; d_call: NA; cdr3_aa: CASSFTGHRTGELFF; cdr3_nt: TGTGCCAGCAGTTTTACGGGACACCGCACCGGGGAGCTGTTTTTT
j_call: TRBJ2-7; v_call: TRBV5-4; clone_size: NA; d_call: TRBD2; cdr3_aa: CASSRGAYEQYF; cdr3_nt: TGTGCCAGCAGCCGGGGGGCCTACGAGCAGTACTTC
j_call: TRBJ2-1; v_call: TRBV9; clone_size: NA; d_call: TRBD2; cdr3_aa: CASSVGGGEGVLDEQFF; cdr3_nt: TGTGCCAGCAGCGTAGGCGGGGGAGAGGGAGTGTTGGATGAGCAGTTCTTC
j_call: TRBJ2-1; v_call: TRBV5-1; clone_size: NA; d_call: TRBD1; cdr3_aa: CASSLGDRVGYNEQFF; cdr3_nt: TGCGCCAGCAGCTTGGGGGACAGGGTCGGGTACAATGAGCAGTTCTTC
j_call: TRBJ1-1; v_call: TRBV6-5; clone_size: NA; d_call: TRBD1; cdr3_aa: CASSSNDRGNTEAFF; cdr3_nt: TGTGCCAGCAGTTCCAACGACAGGGGGAACACTGAAGCTTTCTTT
j_call: TRBJ2-5; v_call: TRBV25-1; clone_size: NA; d_call: NA; cdr3_aa: CASSDGGAREQYF; cdr3_nt: TGTGCCAGCAGTGATGGGGGGGCCAGGGAGCAGTACTTC
j_call: TRBJ1-2; v_call: TRBV18; clone_size: NA; d_call: NA; cdr3_aa: CASSPDLQTNYGYTF; cdr3_nt: TGTGCCAGCTCACCCGACCTACAGACTAACTATGGCTACACCTTC